This T cell receptor beta chain was captured in a study of response to subunit inactivated influenza vaccine. Findings of the study overall: Only a handful of new T cells, the authors suggested, are recruited with each seasonal influenza vaccination.

TCRdb passed the RT-PCR reads through MiXCR, listing each CDR3 protein once. Of roughly 160,000 distinct CDR3 sequences in the sample, about 11% were seen once. There are a few counts of this clonotype. Its specificity is not known. The CDR3 totals 14 residues. V shed 0 bases and J 5 bases; nucleotides not matched to a gene: 3. CDR1 LNHNV and CDR2 YYDKDF come from the germline V gene (reference sequence). The clonotype originates from a man aged 50-59 years who received an inactivated influenza vaccine. This sequence joins TRBV15 and TRBJ2-5, with 7 bases lining up with TRBD1. This sample comprised non-naive T cells sorted from PBMCs, obtained roughly 48 days after vaccination. CDR3 residues: CATSREGGRETQYF. CDR3 nucleotide sequence: TGTGCCACCAGCAGAGAAGGGGGCAGGGAGACCCAGTACTTC.